Each of the 14 T cell receptor beta chains below was sequenced from the same sample in a study of regulatory T cells in long-lasting Graves disease. Time point noted: persistent/refractory GD, antithyroid drugs over 5 years with positive TRAb. PBMC-extracted RNA yielded the TCR library. Library construction for TCR beta used iRepertoire HTBI primers and Arm-PCR of CDR3 regions. TCRdb ran MiXCR on the multiplex PCR reads and lists one entry per CDR3 protein. The table records roughly 450,000 distinct CDR3 sequences, about 22% of them present only once. The sequences come from peripheral blood mononuclear cells (PBMCs), collected when the disease was refractory, from a patient treated with antithyroid drugs. The receptors originated from a female donor with Graves disease.

The CDR3 nucleotides are TGTGCCAGCAGTTACTTAGGACTAGCAACTACGGGTAATGAGCAGTTCTTC. It is translated as CASSYLGLATTGNEQFF. The gene calls are TRBV6-5 and TRBJ2-1, with 8 bases lining up with TRBD2. J lost 7 bases, V lost 1 base, and 12 bases had no gene match. Germline CDR1 reads MNHEY; CDR2 reads SVGAGI. This CDR3 has 17 amino acids.

CDR3 bases: TGTGCCAGTATGATATATACAGGGACCAGCTATGGCTACACCTTC. The encoded protein is CASMIYTGTSYGYTF. The gene calls are TRBV19 and TRBJ1-2, with a tentative D call TRBD1 (6 bases). Germline V lookup: CDR1 LNHDA, CDR2 SQIVND (reference sequence). Trimming removed 7 bases at V and 4 bases at J, with 19 bases between. The CDR3 has 15 amino acids.

This clonotype appeared a few times. The V call is TRBV5-1, the J call TRBJ1-4; tentatively, D is TRBD1 (5 bases). Germline V gene lookup returns CDR1 SGHRS and CDR2 YFSETQ. V gave up 4 bases and J gave up 8 bases, with 21 bases separating them. The CDR3 runs to 16 residues. The CDR3 coding sequence is TGCGCCAGCAGCCCCGGTCGAGAGGGGCACGGGGAAAAACTGTTTTTT. Residues: CASSPGREGHGEKLFF.

The chain combines TRBV7-2 with TRBJ1-1, with TRBD1 as a possible D gene (5 bases). Trimming removed 5 bases at V and 8 bases at J, with 21 bases between. CDR3 length: 15 residues. The germline gives CDR1 SGHTA, CDR2 FQGNSA. CDR3 bases: TGTGCCAGCAGCCCCAGGGCAGGTGAACTAGTCGAAGCTTTCTTT. It translates to CASSPRAGELVEAFF.

This rearrangement joins TRBV20-1 to TRBJ1-6; perhaps TRBD1 as D (6 bases). CDR1 is DFQATT, CDR2 SNEGSKA, per germline (reference sequence). The CDR3 has 12 amino acids. Trimming stripped 5 bases from V and 10 bases from J, with 12 bases between. This CDR3 reads CSAGYRDSPLHF. The CDR3 DNA follows: TGCAGTGCTGGCTACAGGGACTCACCCCTCCACTTT.

This clonotype was recorded a few times. This rearrangement joins TRBV28 to TRBJ2-7, with a weak D call TRBD1 (6 bases). CDR1 is MDHEN, CDR2 SYDVKM, per germline. The V and J ends lost 3 bases and 9 bases respectively, with 12 bases between them. The CDR3 has 12 amino acids. DNA of the CDR3: TGTGCCAGCAGTTTCCAGGGGCGATTGCAGTACTTC. Encoded protein: CASSFQGRLQYF.

The rearrangement uses TRBV28 and TRBJ1-4, with D perhaps matching TRBD1 (6 bases). The CDR3 consists of 13 residues. Deletions cut 4 bases from V and 10 bases from J, with 13 bases between. Germline V CDR1 and CDR2: MDHEN, SYDVKM. CDR3 nucleotides: TGTGCCAGCAGTTCAACAGGGAGGGGAAAACTGTTTTTT. Its protein product is CASSSTGRGKLFF.

Concerning this clonotype: One end of the junction is discordant with germline, which a read error may explain. CDR3 bases: TGTGCCAGCAGTACCCCAGCCGGTGAAAAACTGCTTTTT. Its protein is CASSTPAGEKLLF. This chain joins TRBV6-4 and TRBJ1-4, with no clear D. Per germline, CDR1 MRHNA and CDR2 SNTAGT. CDR3 size: 13 residues.

This clonotype was counted many times. The rearrangement joins TRBV20-1 to TRBJ2-7; 7 bases are a match to TRBD1. CDR1 and CDR2 (germline): DFQATT, SNEGSKA (reference sequence). This CDR3 spans 16 amino acids. V gave up 0 bases and J gave up 2 bases; unmatched junction bases: 10. The CDR3 region has the DNA TGCAGTGCTAGAGATAGTGGCCAGGGGGTCGCCTACGAGCAGTACTTC. Translation gives CSARDSGQGVAYEQYF.

This clonotype was seen a few times. V usage is TRBV9 and J usage is TRBJ2-7; maybe TRBD1 (6 bases). In germline, CDR1 is SGDLS, CDR2 YYNGEE. The CDR3 sequence is 14 residues long. Trimming removed 0 bases from V and 7 bases from J, with 14 bases in between. CDR3 DNA: TGTGCCAGCAGCGTAGATGTGGGGGCGCGTGAGCAGTACTTC. As protein: CASSVDVGAREQYF.

In this sample, this clonotype turned up many times. The chain recombines TRBV29-1 with TRBJ2-7; 7 positions match TRBD2. The V and J ends lost 6 bases and 4 bases, in that order; junction bases with no gene match: 12. Germline V gene lookup returns CDR1 SQVTM and CDR2 ANQGSEA. This CDR3 has 14 amino acids. The CDR3: CSVLSGGSLYEQYF. In DNA, the CDR3 is TGCAGCGTCCTTTCTGGCGGGAGTCTTTACGAGCAGTACTTC.

This clonotype was observed many times. This chain connects TRBV27 to TRBJ1-1; tentatively, D is TRBD1 (5 bases). The germline V gene encodes CDR1 MNHEY and CDR2 SMNVEV (reference sequence). The CDR3 covers 14 residues. V was cut by 2 bases and J by 7 bases, with 14 bases left in between. CDR3: CASSLMSGVGEAFF. The CDR3 DNA reads as TGTGCCAGCAGTTTAATGTCGGGGGTAGGTGAAGCTTTCTTT.

This clonotype was seen repeatedly, ten times or more. J is TRBJ2-7 and V is TRBV27; maybe TRBD2 (5 bases). The CDR3 runs 13 residues. V was trimmed by 0 bases and J by 4 bases, leaving 7 bases between them. Germline CDR1 and CDR2: MNHEY and SMNVEV (reference sequence). CDR3 coding DNA: TGTGCCAGCAGTTTATCTCGGGGTTACGAGCAGTACTTC. This sequence encodes CASSLSRGYEQYF.

This clonotype was counted ten times or more. The gene calls are TRBV7-2 and TRBJ1-1; D is undetermined. CDR1 and CDR2 (germline): SGHTA, FQGNSA. The CDR3 runs 13 residues. Trimming stripped 1 base from V and 8 bases from J, with 11 bases between. Here the CDR3 reads CASSLGLRVEAFF. The DNA of the CDR3 is TGTGCCAGCAGCTTAGGCCTACGGGTGGAAGCTTTCTTT.